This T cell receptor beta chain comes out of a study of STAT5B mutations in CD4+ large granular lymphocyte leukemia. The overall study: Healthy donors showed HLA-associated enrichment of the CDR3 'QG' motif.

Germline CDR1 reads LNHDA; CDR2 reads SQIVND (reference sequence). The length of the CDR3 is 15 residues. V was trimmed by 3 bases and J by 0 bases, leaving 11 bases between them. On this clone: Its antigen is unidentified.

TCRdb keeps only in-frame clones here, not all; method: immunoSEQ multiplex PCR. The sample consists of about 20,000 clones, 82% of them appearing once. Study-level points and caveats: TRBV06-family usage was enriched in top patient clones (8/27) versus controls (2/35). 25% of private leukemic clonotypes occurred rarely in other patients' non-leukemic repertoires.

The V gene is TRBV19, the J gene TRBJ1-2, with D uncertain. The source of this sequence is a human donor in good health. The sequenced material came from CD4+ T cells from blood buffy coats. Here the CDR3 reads CASSIVAGANYGYTF. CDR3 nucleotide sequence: TGTGCCAGTAGTATTGTGGCCGGAGCTAACTATGGCTACACCTTC.